These T cell receptor beta chains were read from a single sample in a study of breast tumors, draining lymph nodes, adjacent tissues. Each CDR3 protein is one row after TCRdb ran MiXCR on the multiplex PCR reads. This table holds about 130,000 distinct CDR3 sequences, under 25% found once. The specimen sequenced was axillary lymph node tissue. The receptors were sampled from a female donor with breast cancer. Some clones in this sample may be carry-over from other donors' samples. Each CDR3 is given with its conserved first and last residue. D genes are given only for firm matches. Some rows mark clone size as missing; the rest say once, few, many or name a class of expanded clone.

abundance,len,j_gene,v_gene,d_gene,CDR3aa,CDR3nt
-,11,TRBJ1-1,TRBV7-9,-,CASSRNTEAFF,TGTGCCAGCAGCAGAAACACTGAAGCTTTCTTT
many,13,TRBJ2-2,TRBV10-3,-,CAISESSTGELFF,TGTGCCATCAGTGAGTCTAGCACCGGGGAGCTGTTTTTT
many,13,TRBJ2-1,TRBV27,TRBD2,CASGAGAINEQFF,TGTGCCAGCGGGGCGGGAGCTATCAATGAGCAGTTCTTC
many,15,TRBJ1-6,TRBV12-3/TRBV12-4,TRBD1,CASRPGQGIGSPLHF,TGTGCCAGCAGACCGGGACAGGGTATAGGGTCACCCCTCCACTTT
many,15,TRBJ1-6,TRBV27,-,CASSFSQGRGSPLHF,TGTGCCAGCAGTTTTTCCCAGGGGCGAGGTTCACCCCTCCACTTT
many,13,TRBJ2-7,TRBV29-1,TRBD2,CSAGAGASYEQYF,TGCAGCGCGGGAGCGGGAGCCTCCTACGAGCAGTACTTC
medium-sized,13,TRBJ2-7,TRBV7-6,-,CASSLGPHDEQYF,TGTGCCAGCAGCTTAGGCCCACATGACGAGCAGTACTTC
many,14,TRBJ2-7,TRBV6-5,-,CASSYSGRADEQYF,TGTGCCAGCAGTTACTCGGGCAGGGCCGACGAGCAGTACTTC
many,12,TRBJ2-7,TRBV12-3/TRBV12-4,TRBD1,CASSLYRGEQYF,TGTGCCAGCAGTTTATACAGGGGCGAGCAGTACTTC
few,15,TRBJ2-3,TRBV28,TRBD1,CASSSGTGGVDTQYF,TGTGCCAGCAGTTCAGGGACAGGGGGCGTAGATACGCAGTATTTT
few,20,TRBJ2-6,TRBV11-1,TRBD2,CASSPTPGTSGRAGANVLTF,TGTGCCAGCAGCCCCACGCCCGGGACTAGCGGGAGAGCCGGGGCCAACGTCCTGACTTTC
many,13,TRBJ2-2,TRBV6-5,TRBD2,CAASGSFDGELFF,TGTGCCGCTAGCGGTAGCTTCGACGGGGAGCTGTTTTTT
many,22,TRBJ2-1,TRBV20-1,TRBD2,CSARTSLRPGLAGGRSYNEQFF,TGCAGTGCTAGAACGTCACTGCGACCGGGACTAGCGGGAGGGCGATCCTACAATGAGCAGTTCTTC
many,14,TRBJ2-3,TRBV5-8,TRBD2,CASSLRGGTDTQYF,TGTGCCAGCAGCTTGCGGGGAGGGACAGATACGCAGTATTTT
many,14,TRBJ2-3,TRBV5-5,-,CASSLIDDTDTQYF,TGTGCCAGCAGCTTAATCGACGACACAGATACGCAGTATTTT
many,12,TRBJ2-3,TRBV29-1,-,CSVEVGGDTQYF,TGCAGCGTTGAAGTGGGGGGTGATACGCAGTATTTT
many,13,TRBJ2-5,TRBV9,TRBD1,CASSVEQGETQYF,TGTGCCAGCAGCGTAGAACAGGGGGAGACCCAGTACTTC